This is a list of T cell receptor beta chains from one sample in a study of blood T cell repertoires in COVID-19. Using immunoSEQ multiplex PCR, the repertoire was profiled, and TCRdb retains in-frame clones only, with some absent. The top ten hold 4.5% to 6% of the sample, which has about 240,000 clones, 85% seen once. Input material: peripheral blood. The receptors were gathered from a man in his forties or fifties with COVID-19, enrolled during active disease. Each CDR3 is given with its conserved first and last residue. The D gene is left open where the match is weak. Clone size is shown for a subset of rows, as once, few, many or a class of expanded clone.

CDR3 DNA: TGTGCCTGGAGTGTACGCGGGGGACCTAACTATGGCTACACCTTC; CDR3 protein: CAWSVRGGPNYGYTF; J gene: TRBJ1-2; clone size: NA; V gene: TRBV30; D gene: NA
CDR3 DNA: TGTGCCAGCAGCCTTCGGACTAGCGGTCGCCCTAGCAGCACAGATACGCAGTATTTT; CDR3 protein: CASSLRTSGRPSSTDTQYF; J gene: TRBJ2-3; clone size: NA; V gene: TRBV5-4; D gene: TRBD2
CDR3 DNA: TGTGCCAGCACCCTCAACATCGACTCCTACGAGCAGTACTTC; CDR3 protein: CASTLNIDSYEQYF; J gene: TRBJ2-7; clone size: NA; V gene: TRBV5-4; D gene: NA
CDR3 DNA: TGTGCCAGCAGTGAGTGGGGGAGGGGGAGCTCCTACGAGCAGTACTTC; CDR3 protein: CASSEWGRGSSYEQYF; J gene: TRBJ2-7; clone size: few; V gene: TRBV6-1; D gene: NA
CDR3 DNA: TGTGCCAGTCGGACAGTCATGAACACTGAAGCTTTCTTT; CDR3 protein: CASRTVMNTEAFF; J gene: TRBJ1-1; clone size: few; V gene: TRBV2; D gene: NA
CDR3 DNA: TGTGCCAGCAGCGGACAATATAGCACAGATACGCAGTATTTT; CDR3 protein: CASSGQYSTDTQYF; J gene: TRBJ2-3; clone size: NA; V gene: TRBV9; D gene: NA
CDR3 DNA: TGTGCCAGCAGCCAAGGCGCAGGGTCGGGAGAGACCCAGTACTTC; CDR3 protein: CASSQGAGSGETQYF; J gene: TRBJ2-5; clone size: NA; V gene: TRBV14; D gene: NA
CDR3 DNA: TGTGCCAGCACGGGGACAGTTAATTCACCCCTCCACTTT; CDR3 protein: CASTGTVNSPLHF; J gene: TRBJ1-6; clone size: NA; V gene: TRBV2; D gene: TRBD1
CDR3 DNA: TGTGCCAGCAGTCCCCACGGGACCCCGTTGGGAGGGGGAGATACGCAGTATTTT; CDR3 protein: CASSPHGTPLGGGDTQYF; J gene: TRBJ2-3; clone size: NA; V gene: TRBV25-1; D gene: NA
CDR3 DNA: TGCGCCAGCAGCCAAGGACTAGCGGGGGGTTCTGACGAGCAGTACTTC; CDR3 protein: CASSQGLAGGSDEQYF; J gene: TRBJ2-7; clone size: NA; V gene: TRBV5-1; D gene: TRBD2
CDR3 DNA: TGTGCCAGCAGCTGGCGACAGGGTGGGAGCAATCAGCCCCAGCATTTT; CDR3 protein: CASSWRQGGSNQPQHF; J gene: TRBJ1-5; clone size: NA; V gene: TRBV7-8; D gene: TRBD1
CDR3 DNA: TGCGCCAGCAGCCAGAGACAGGGGGCGAGTGAAGCTTTCTTT; CDR3 protein: CASSQRQGASEAFF; J gene: TRBJ1-1; clone size: NA; V gene: TRBV4-3; D gene: TRBD1
CDR3 DNA: TGTGCCAGCAGCCAGGGGGTTAGCACTGAAGCTTTCTTT; CDR3 protein: CASSQGVSTEAFF; J gene: TRBJ1-1; clone size: NA; V gene: TRBV7-9; D gene: TRBD1
CDR3 DNA: TGTGCCAGCAGCCCAGCGGGCAGGGGGGACACTGAAGCTTTCTTT; CDR3 protein: CASSPAGRGDTEAFF; J gene: TRBJ1-1; clone size: NA; V gene: TRBV9; D gene: TRBD1
CDR3 DNA: TGTGCCAGCAGCTTAGGTGTAGAGTTAGCTAACTATGGCTACACCTTC; CDR3 protein: CASSLGVELANYGYTF; J gene: TRBJ1-2; clone size: NA; V gene: TRBV13; D gene: NA
CDR3 DNA: TGTGCCAGCAGCAGCAAAGGCAGGGCAGAAGCTTTCTTT; CDR3 protein: CASSSKGRAEAFF; J gene: TRBJ1-1; clone size: NA; V gene: TRBV21-1; D gene: NA
CDR3 DNA: TGTGCCAGCAGCGTAGGGGGCAGGAGAAGCACAGATACGCAGTATTTT; CDR3 protein: CASSVGGRRSTDTQYF; J gene: TRBJ2-3; clone size: NA; V gene: TRBV9; D gene: NA
CDR3 DNA: TGTGCCAGCAGCTGGGACAGCTACACCGGGGAGCTGTTTTTT; CDR3 protein: CASSWDSYTGELFF; J gene: TRBJ2-2; clone size: NA; V gene: TRBV7-3; D gene: TRBD1
CDR3 DNA: TGTGCCAGCACTTGGACAGGGAATAATGAAAAACTGTTTTTT; CDR3 protein: CASTWTGNNEKLFF; J gene: TRBJ1-4; clone size: NA; V gene: TRBV6-5; D gene: TRBD1
CDR3 DNA: TGTGCCAGCAGTAAAGCAGGACAGCCTTCAGGAGCTTTCTTT; CDR3 protein: CASSKAGQPSGAFF; J gene: TRBJ1-1; clone size: NA; V gene: TRBV6-2/TRBV6-3; D gene: NA
CDR3 DNA: TGCAGCGTTGAAGATGCGGGACAGTTCTCCTACGAGCAGTACTTC; CDR3 protein: CSVEDAGQFSYEQYF; J gene: TRBJ2-7; clone size: NA; V gene: TRBV29-1; D gene: NA
CDR3 DNA: TGCGCCAGCAGCTTGTCGACAGGGGGCACCACCTACGAGCAGTACTTC; CDR3 protein: CASSLSTGGTTYEQYF; J gene: TRBJ2-7; clone size: NA; V gene: TRBV5-1; D gene: TRBD1
CDR3 DNA: TGCAGCGTAGGGGCAGGGAACATTCAGTACTTC; CDR3 protein: CSVGAGNIQYF; J gene: TRBJ2-4; clone size: once; V gene: TRBV29-1; D gene: NA
CDR3 DNA: TGTGCCAGTAGTCCCCGAGGGGGCCCCAGCACAGATACGCAGTATTTT; CDR3 protein: CASSPRGGPSTDTQYF; J gene: TRBJ2-3; clone size: once; V gene: TRBV19; D gene: TRBD1
CDR3 DNA: TGTGCCATCAGTGAGGGACAGGGGAGCACTGAAGCTTTCTTT; CDR3 protein: CAISEGQGSTEAFF; J gene: TRBJ1-1; clone size: NA; V gene: TRBV10-3; D gene: TRBD1
CDR3 DNA: TGTGCCAGCAGTGAATCAAGCGTCCTGAGCTCCTACAATGAGCAGTTCTTC; CDR3 protein: CASSESSVLSSYNEQFF; J gene: TRBJ2-1; clone size: NA; V gene: TRBV25-1; D gene: NA
CDR3 DNA: TGCGCCAGCAGCTGGCCCGGGGTCCGTGAGACCCAGTACTTC; CDR3 protein: CASSWPGVRETQYF; J gene: TRBJ2-5; clone size: NA; V gene: TRBV5-1; D gene: NA
CDR3 DNA: TGTGCCAGCAGTCGGGACAGGAATTCACCCCTCCACTTT; CDR3 protein: CASSRDRNSPLHF; J gene: TRBJ1-6; clone size: once; V gene: TRBV6-5; D gene: TRBD1
CDR3 DNA: TGTGCCAGCAGTCCTGACAGGGTGGGCTATGGCTACACCTTC; CDR3 protein: CASSPDRVGYGYTF; J gene: TRBJ1-2; clone size: NA; V gene: TRBV28; D gene: TRBD1
CDR3 DNA: TGTGCCAGCAGCCCCCTACTTGAATTGTCAGCTTTCTTT; CDR3 protein: CASSPLLELSAFF; J gene: TRBJ1-1; clone size: NA; V gene: TRBV7-9; D gene: NA
CDR3 DNA: TGTGCCAGCAGACCTCCGGGACAGGGGGAAGAAAAACTGTTTTTT; CDR3 protein: CASRPPGQGEEKLFF; J gene: TRBJ1-4; clone size: NA; V gene: TRBV27; D gene: TRBD1
CDR3 DNA: TGTGCCAGCAGCGAGGGGGACAGCCTATCTAACTATGGCTACACCTTC; CDR3 protein: CASSEGDSLSNYGYTF; J gene: TRBJ1-2; clone size: NA; V gene: TRBV9; D gene: TRBD1